These 11 T cell receptor beta chains came from one sample sequenced in a study of graft-versus-host responses after intestinal transplantation. Libraries were prepared by immunoSEQ multiplex PCR; TCRdb keeps only in-frame clonotypes and omits some of them. The table has 84,000 or so clones, around 83% seen once; the top ten hold 0.83%. Antigen specificity for these receptors is unknown. This specimen was unstimulated CD4+ T cells sorted from spleen or lymph node cells, taken before intestinal transplant. The source is a human donor who received an intestinal transplant.

This rearrangement joins TRBV7-9 to TRBJ2-7; D gene unclear. Germline V gene lookup returns CDR1 SEHNR and CDR2 FQNEAQ (reference sequence). The CDR3 extends over 14 amino acids. Trimming took 2 bases from V and 2 from J, leaving 10 bases between them. CDR3 residues: CASSLIVEPYEQYF. CDR3 bases: TGTGCCAGCAGCTTAATCGTAGAGCCCTACGAGCAGTACTTC.

The chain joins TRBV28 to TRBJ2-2, with D perhaps TRBD1 (5 bases). Germline assignment: CDR1 MDHEN and CDR2 SYDVKM. This CDR3 region has 14 residues. V was pared by 6 bases and J by 0 bases, with 8 bases between. Here the CDR3 reads CASRQGTNTGELFF. CDR3 nucleotide sequence: TGTGCCAGCAGGCAGGGCACGAACACCGGGGAGCTGTTTTTT.

The chain has TRBV19 and TRBJ1-2; D gene uncertain. CDR1 and CDR2 from the germline V gene are LNHDA and SQIVND (reference sequence). Trimming shortened V by 9 bases and J by 2 bases, and 10 bases separated the two germline ends. This CDR3 has 12 residues. The CDR3 DNA reads as TGTGCCAGAAACTCAGGAAACTATGGCTACACCTTC. Translation gives CARNSGNYGYTF.

This CDR3 reads CASSLGMNTEAFF. The DNA of the CDR3 is TGTGCCAGCAGCTTAGGTATGAACACTGAAGCTTTCTTT. The chain employs TRBV7-9 and TRBJ1-1; D not certain. Trimming removed 1 base at V and 0 bases at J, with 3 bases between. Germline loops: CDR1 SEHNR, CDR2 FQNEAQ (reference sequence). CDR3 length equals 13 residues.

This clone came up once. The chain employs TRBV6-5 and TRBJ1-5; D possibly corresponds to TRBD1 (5 bases). Germline CDR1 reads MNHEY; CDR2 reads SVGAGI. This CDR3 contains 15 residues. V lost 10 bases and J lost 7, with 23 bases in between. This CDR3 reads CATQTLTGYGQPQHF. DNA for the CDR3: TGTGCCACCCAAACGTTAACAGGATATGGACAGCCCCAGCATTTT.

In this sample, this clone turned up a few times. The CDR3 loop reads CASSLSDAGMITEAFF. For the CDR3, the DNA is TGTGCCAGCAGTTTATCAGATGCAGGGATGATCACTGAAGCTTTCTTT. This chain joins TRBV28 and TRBJ1-1; maybe TRBD1 (5 bases). The CDR3 loop spans 16 amino acids. The V and J ends lost 1 base and 4 bases respectively, with 16 bases between them. CDR1 is MDHEN, CDR2 SYDVKM, per germline.

The chain uses TRBV23-1 and TRBJ2-7; D call uncertain. TRBV23-1 is flagged as an ORF with uncertain function. CDR3 size: 15 residues. V lost 6 bases, J lost 3 bases, and 18 bases lay in between. Written as DNA, the CDR3 is TGCGCCAGCAGACTTCCCCCCTCGTTCGACTACGAGCAGTACTTC. This encodes CASRLPPSFDYEQYF.

This clone was found once. V is TRBV27 and J is TRBJ1-3, with 10 bases that match TRBD1. V lost 1 base and J lost 2; bases outside the gene matches: 2. This CDR3 has 16 residues. CDR1 and CDR2 from the germline V gene are MNHEY and SMNVEV (reference sequence). CDR3 sequence: CASSLLGQGPGNTIYF. The DNA for the CDR3 is TGTGCCAGCAGTTTATTGGGACAGGGGCCTGGAAACACCATATATTTT.

CDR3 sequence (DNA): TGTGCCAGCAGACTTCAGGGGGACCACGAGCAGTACTTC. It translates to CASRLQGDHEQYF. The V call is TRBV28, the J call TRBJ2-7; 7 bases are a match to TRBD1. The germline gives CDR1 MDHEN, CDR2 SYDVKM. The CDR3 extends over 13 amino acids. V lost 6 bases to trimming and J lost 5 bases; unmatched junction nucleotides: 7.

This chain connects TRBV6-5 to TRBJ2-1; 8 bases fit TRBD2. The trim removed 5 bases at V and 4 bases at J, leaving 7 bases unmatched. The CDR3 sequence is 15 residues long. Germline V gene sequence: CDR1 MNHEY, CDR2 SVGAGI. CDR3 coding DNA: TGTGCCAGCAGTGCGAGCGGGAGTGTATACAATGAGCAGTTCTTC. This codes for CASSASGSVYNEQFF.

This chain uses TRBV28 with TRBJ1-5; unclear D gene. CDR1 is MDHEN, CDR2 SYDVKM, per germline. CDR3 length equals 16 residues. V dropped 2 bases and J dropped 3 bases, with 14 bases sitting between them. This chain's CDR3 is CASSLGLSNINQPQHF. CDR3 DNA: TGTGCCAGCAGTTTAGGCCTTAGCAATATCAATCAGCCCCAGCATTTT.